The sequence of this TCR beta chain was determined in a study of blood T cells in healthy people across ages. PCR was performed a second time for roughly 6 to 12 cycles using a sample-barcoded 5' primer and a J-beta primer mix. Each cDNA molecule carried a tag from a template-switch adaptor that contained 12 random nucleotides. Every sample gave at least 2.5 million paired-end reads containing CDR3. TCRdb independently ran MiXCR on the 5' RACE reads; one entry per CDR3 protein. The table has about 640,000 distinct CDR3 sequences, roughly 58% seen once. The CDR3 extends over 13 amino acids. Germline V gene lookup returns CDR1 SQVTM and CDR2 ANQGSEA. V dropped 5 bases and J dropped 2 bases, with 13 bases sitting between them. The donors, healthy Caucasians from Russia, were aged roughly 6 to 100. They isolated at least 6 million PBMCs from each sample.

The receptor's source is a man in his sixties in good health. Specimen: blood. The rearrangement links TRBV29-1 to TRBJ2-7, with D perhaps being TRBD1 or TRBD2 (5 bases each). The CDR3 nucleotides are TGCAGCGTTAAGGTCCCGGGGCCCTACGAGCAGTACTTC. The encoded protein is CSVKVPGPYEQYF.